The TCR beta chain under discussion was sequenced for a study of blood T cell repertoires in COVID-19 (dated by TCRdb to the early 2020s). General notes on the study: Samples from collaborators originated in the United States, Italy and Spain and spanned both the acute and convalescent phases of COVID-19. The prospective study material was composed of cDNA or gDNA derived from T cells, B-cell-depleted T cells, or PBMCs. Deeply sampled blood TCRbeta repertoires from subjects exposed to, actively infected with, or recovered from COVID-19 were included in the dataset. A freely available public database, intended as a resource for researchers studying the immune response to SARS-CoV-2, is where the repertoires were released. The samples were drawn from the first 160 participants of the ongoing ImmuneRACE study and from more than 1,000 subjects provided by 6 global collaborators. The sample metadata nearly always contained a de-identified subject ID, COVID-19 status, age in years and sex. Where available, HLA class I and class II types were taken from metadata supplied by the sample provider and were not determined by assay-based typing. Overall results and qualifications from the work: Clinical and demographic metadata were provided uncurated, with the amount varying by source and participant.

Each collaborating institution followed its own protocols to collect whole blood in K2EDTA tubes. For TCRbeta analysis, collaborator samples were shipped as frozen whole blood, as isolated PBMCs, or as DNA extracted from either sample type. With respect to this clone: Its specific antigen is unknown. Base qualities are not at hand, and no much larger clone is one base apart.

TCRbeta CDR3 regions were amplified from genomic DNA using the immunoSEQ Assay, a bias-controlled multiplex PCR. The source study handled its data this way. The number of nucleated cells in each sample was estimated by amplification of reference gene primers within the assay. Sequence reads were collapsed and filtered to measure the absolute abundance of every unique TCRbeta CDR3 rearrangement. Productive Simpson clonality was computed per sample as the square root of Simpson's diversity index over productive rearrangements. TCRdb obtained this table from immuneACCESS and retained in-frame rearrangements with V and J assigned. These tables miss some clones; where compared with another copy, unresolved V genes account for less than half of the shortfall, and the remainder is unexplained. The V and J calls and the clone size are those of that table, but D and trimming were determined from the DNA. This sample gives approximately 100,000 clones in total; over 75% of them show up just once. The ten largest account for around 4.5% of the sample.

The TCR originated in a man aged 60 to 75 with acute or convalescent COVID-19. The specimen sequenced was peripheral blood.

The CDR3 reads CASSLNPSGGRKTSSYNEQFF. In nucleotides, the sequence is TGTGCCAGCAGCTTAAACCCTAGCGGGGGGCGTAAAACAAGCTCCTACAATGAGCAGTTCTTC. Rearrangement joined TRBV13 to TRBJ2-1; TRBD2 matches 11 bases in the middle. For CDR1 and CDR2, the germline V gene (reference sequence) lists PRHDT and FYEKMQ. The CDR3 goes from the cysteine to the phenylalanine over 21 residues. Only the CDR3 DNA stays, 63 bases, in frame from base 1. Trimming removed 2 bases from V and 0 bases from J; the gene matches leave 15 bases unexplained.